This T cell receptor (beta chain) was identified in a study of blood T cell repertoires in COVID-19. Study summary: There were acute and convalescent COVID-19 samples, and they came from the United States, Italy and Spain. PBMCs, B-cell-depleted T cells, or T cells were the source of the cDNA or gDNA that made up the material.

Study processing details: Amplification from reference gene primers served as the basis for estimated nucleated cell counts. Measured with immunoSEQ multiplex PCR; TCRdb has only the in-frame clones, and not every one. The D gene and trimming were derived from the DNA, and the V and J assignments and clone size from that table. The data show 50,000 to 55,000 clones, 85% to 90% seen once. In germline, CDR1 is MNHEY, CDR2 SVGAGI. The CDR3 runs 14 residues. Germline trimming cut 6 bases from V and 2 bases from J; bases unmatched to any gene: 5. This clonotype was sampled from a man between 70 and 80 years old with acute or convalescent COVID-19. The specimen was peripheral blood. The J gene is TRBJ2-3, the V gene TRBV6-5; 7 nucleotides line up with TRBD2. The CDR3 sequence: CASSRAGNTDTQYF. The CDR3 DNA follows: TGTGCCAGCAGCCGAGCGGGAAACACAGATACGCAGTATTTT.